These 3 T cell receptor beta chains were sequenced from one sample in a study of cytomegalovirus exposure and HLA in healthy donors. The PCR used 60 Vbeta and 13 Jbeta primers. Sequencing used immunoSEQ multiplex PCR; TCRdb keeps in-frame clones, though not all of them. Found here are 150,000 to 200,000 clones, roughly 80% of them singletons; the top ten hold 1.5% to 2%. Material: PBMCs. All receptors come from a woman aged 18-29 years in good health and CMV-seronegative.

The rearrangement uses TRBV27 and TRBJ2-3, with 10 nucleotides matching TRBD2. Germline loops: CDR1 MNHEY, CDR2 SMNVEV (reference sequence). The CDR3 sequence is 16 residues long. Trimming removed 3 bases from V and 5 bases from J; junction bases left unmatched: 8. This CDR3 is CASSLSSGRRGDTQYF. The CDR3 DNA sequence: TGTGCCAGCAGTTTGTCTAGCGGGAGACGGGGAGATACGCAGTATTTT.

The rearrangement links TRBV18 to TRBJ2-3; the match to TRBD2 covers 10 bases. CDR1 is KGHSH and CDR2 is LQKENI in the germline V gene. The CDR3 runs to 19 residues. The ends lost 1 base at V and 6 bases at J; junction bases unmatched: 16. This chain's CDR3 is CASSPRASGSVWSSDTQYF. CDR3 sequence (DNA): TGTGCCAGCTCACCACGGGCTAGCGGGAGTGTTTGGTCGTCGGATACGCAGTATTTT. The full variable domain, in which reference TRBV18 and TRBJ2-3 provide the parts outside the CDR3, is NAGVMQNPRHLVRRRGQEARLRCSPMKGHSHVYWYRQLPEEGLKFMVYLQKENIIDESGMPKERFSAEFPKEGPSILRIQQVVRGDSAAYFCASSPRASGSVWSSDTQYFGPGTRLTVL.

V gene TRBV2 combines with J gene TRBJ1-1; the D is unclear. Trimming took 4 bases from V and 0 from J, leaving 9 bases between them. CDR1 and CDR2 from the germline V gene are SNHLY and FYNNEI. The CDR3 is 14 residues long. CDR3: CASSGVEMNTEAFF. The CDR3, as DNA: TGTGCCAGCAGTGGAGTTGAAATGAACACTGAAGCTTTCTTT.